This passage covers 21 T cell receptor beta chains from one sample sequenced in a study of CD8 T cells in Susac syndrome. The authors reverse transcribed roughly 0.5 to 1 ug RNA with random hexamers. TCRdb ran MiXCR on the immunoSEQ multiplex PCR reads and lists one entry per CDR3 protein. The repertoire holds some 130,000 distinct CDR3 sequences, with 85% to 95% as singletons. The material sequenced was CD8+ T cells from PBMCs. The receptors come from a human donor with Susac syndrome.

J is TRBJ1-1 and V is TRBV30; D call uncertain. Trimming left V 5 bases short and J 5 bases short, with 9 bases between. Germline loops: CDR1 GTSNPN, CDR2 SVGIG (reference sequence). The CDR3 runs 11 residues. The CDR3: CAWRYGTEAFF. The CDR3 DNA is TGTGCCTGGCGTTATGGGACTGAAGCTTTCTTT.

The chain employs TRBV11-2 and TRBJ1-4, with D maybe TRBD1 (6 bases). This CDR3 contains 14 residues. Germline assignment: CDR1 SGHAT and CDR2 FQNNGV. The V and J ends lost 8 bases and 10 bases respectively, with 20 bases between them. CDR3 bases: TGTGCCAGCTATCCGGCAGGGGCCGGAGGAAAACTGTTTTTT. This codes for CASYPAGAGGKLFF. Complete variable domain (other parts from reference TRBV11-2 and TRBJ1-4): EAGVAQSPRYKIIEKRQSVAFWCNPISGHATLYWYQQILGQGPKLLIQFQNNGVVDDSQLPKDRFSAERLKGVDSTLKIQPAKLEDSAVYLCASYPAGAGGKLFFGSGTQLSVL.

The gene calls are TRBV2 and TRBJ1-5; D is unresolved. The V end was cut by 3 bases, the J end by 2 bases, with 8 bases between. This CDR3 is 14 amino acids long. CDR1 and CDR2 from the germline V gene are SNHLY and FYNNEI. The CDR3 DNA follows: TGTGCCAGCAGTGAGTCTGACGGCAATCAGCCCCAGCATTTT. This gives the protein CASSESDGNQPQHF.

Here the CDR3 reads CASSLGETADYLTDTQYF. CDR3 sequence (DNA): TGCGCCAGCAGCCTGGGCGAGACCGCCGACTATCTCACAGATACGCAGTATTTT. The chain combines TRBV5-1 with TRBJ2-3, with a possible D match to TRBD2 (5 bases). CDR3 length equals 18 residues. CDR1 and CDR2 (germline): SGHRS, YFSETQ. The V end lost 4 bases, the J end lost 2 bases, and 23 bases lay between the germline ends.

The chain recombines TRBV10-3 with TRBJ2-5, with TRBD2 identical over 8 bases. Looked up from germline, CDR1 is ENHRY and CDR2 is SYGVKD. The ends lost 2 bases at V and 4 bases at J; junction bases unmatched: 6. This CDR3 has 15 residues. Here the CDR3 reads CAISEGRSGRETQYF. The CDR3 DNA sequence: TGTGCCATCAGTGAGGGGAGAAGCGGGAGAGAGACCCAGTACTTC.

V gene TRBV5-1 combines with J gene TRBJ2-2, with 9 bases lining up with TRBD2. J lost 7 bases, V lost 0 bases, and 4 bases had no gene match. Germline V gene lookup returns CDR1 SGHRS and CDR2 YFSETQ. The CDR3 is 15 amino acids. CDR3 region: CASSLGTSALGELFF. The CDR3 nucleotides read TGCGCCAGCAGCTTGGGGACTAGCGCTCTCGGGGAGCTGTTTTTT.

The chain has TRBV6-1 and TRBJ2-4, with D possibly matching TRBD1 (5 bases). V was clipped by 0 bases and J by 7 bases, with 13 bases between them. CDR3 size: 15 residues. From germline, CDR1 is MNHNS and CDR2 SASEGT. As DNA, the CDR3 is TGTGCCAGCAGTGAAGCTTTAGGGGCCTGGAACATTCAGTACTTC. Protein sequence: CASSEALGAWNIQYF.

The J gene is TRBJ2-2, the V gene TRBV27; D is unclear. CDR3 length: 16 residues. Trimming pared 5 bases from V and 4 bases from J, leaving 17 bases between. Germline values: CDR1 MNHEY, CDR2 SMNVEV (reference sequence). This CDR3 reads CASSLGPIPLTGELFF. The CDR3 coding sequence is TGTGCCAGCAGTCTCGGGCCAATTCCCCTCACCGGGGAGCTGTTTTTT.

V gene TRBV4-1 combines with J gene TRBJ2-1; D not resolved. The CDR3 covers 16 residues. Germline values: CDR1 MGHRA, CDR2 YSYEKL. Trimming shortened V by 0 bases and J by 2 bases, and 11 bases separated the two germline ends. CDR3 sequence reads: CASSQEPLVTYNEQFF. For the CDR3, the DNA is TGCGCCAGCAGCCAAGAGCCCCTAGTGACCTACAATGAGCAGTTCTTC.

The chain joins TRBV2 to TRBJ2-7, with 7 bases lining up with TRBD2. V trimming: 9 bases; J trimming: 2 bases; junction bases outside the gene matches: 7. Germline V gives CDR1 SNHLY, CDR2 FYNNEI. CDR3 length equals 13 residues. The CDR3 nucleotides are TGTGCCAGGGGGGGGACCGATGCCTACGAGCAGTACTTC. This translates into CARGGTDAYEQYF.

This clonotype was seen a single time. The chain recombines TRBV6-6 with TRBJ2-7; 10 nucleotides line up with TRBD2. Germline CDR1 is MNHNY and CDR2 is SVGAGI (reference sequence). This CDR3 is built from 14 residues. The V gene end was trimmed by 4 bases and the J gene end by 4 bases; junction bases not matched to a gene: 4. CDR3 region: CASSSSGRIYEQYF. As DNA, the CDR3 is TGTGCCAGCAGTTCTAGCGGGAGAATTTACGAGCAGTACTTC.

This chain joins TRBV7-9 and TRBJ2-7; D remains ambiguous. The length of the CDR3 is 14 residues. CDR1 SEHNR and CDR2 FQNEAQ come from the germline V gene (reference sequence). V was shortened by 5 bases and J by 3 bases, with 14 bases between the two germline ends. CDR3 protein: CASSPIRLDYEQYF. The CDR3 DNA is TGTGCCAGCAGCCCTATACGGTTGGACTACGAGCAGTACTTC.

The chain links TRBV6-5 to TRBJ1-2; the D is unclear. The CDR3 covers 14 residues. The germline gives CDR1 MNHEY, CDR2 SVGAGI. The ends were cut back, 8 bases at V and 2 bases at J, with 15 bases in the middle. CDR3 in DNA: TGTGCCAGCGGTCCCGGGCCGGGAAACTATGGCTACACCTTC. Translating gives CASGPGPGNYGYTF.

This chain connects TRBV29-1 to TRBJ2-5; unclear D gene. The CDR3 contains 11 residues. CDR1 is SQVTM, CDR2 ANQGSEA, per germline. V was cut by 4 bases and J by 4 bases, with 7 bases left in between. CDR3 nucleotides: TGCAGCGTTGGGTGGAGAGAGACCCAGTACTTC. Its translation: CSVGWRETQYF.

The chain has TRBV27 and TRBJ2-3; possible D gene TRBD2, 5 bases. V gave up 3 bases and J gave up 1 base, with 14 bases separating them. CDR1 and CDR2 (germline): MNHEY, SMNVEV (reference sequence). This CDR3 has 16 residues. The CDR3: CASSFRASGGTDTQYF. The DNA for the CDR3 is TGTGCCAGCAGTTTTCGAGCCAGCGGAGGCACAGATACGCAGTATTTT.

The chain employs TRBV2 and TRBJ2-2; D possibly uses TRBD1 or TRBD2 (6 bases each). The length of the CDR3 is 13 residues. The V end was cut by 8 bases, the J end by 4 bases, with 11 bases between. The V gene's germline CDR1 is SNHLY and CDR2 FYNNEI. This CDR3 reads CASEEGGTGELFF. The CDR3 region has the DNA TGTGCCAGCGAGGAGGGGGGCACCGGGGAGCTGTTTTTT.

The chain recombines TRBV25-1 with TRBJ2-7, with 9 bases that match TRBD1. V dropped 4 bases and J dropped 3; count of bases not matched to a gene: 4. The CDR3 length is 14 residues. Germline V lookup: CDR1 MGHDK, CDR2 SYGVNS. The CDR3 coding sequence is TGTGCCAGCAGTGGCCGACAGGGGGACTACGAGCAGTACTTC. It is translated as CASSGRQGDYEQYF.

This chain joins TRBV9 and TRBJ2-3, with 10 bases aligning to TRBD2. The CDR3 runs to 15 residues. Trimming at V came to 3 bases and at J to 3 bases, leaving 4 bases not matched to a gene. CDR1 and CDR2 from the germline V gene are SGDLS and YYNGEE. The CDR3 DNA follows: TGTGCCAGCAGCGGGCTAGCGGGAGAAACAGATACGCAGTATTTT. It encodes CASSGLAGETDTQYF.

The chain is built from TRBV4-1 and TRBJ2-7; TRBD2 aligns across 7 bases. The CDR3 sequence is 15 residues long. Germline lookup yields CDR1 MGHRA and CDR2 YSYEKL. V lost 0 bases and J lost 4; bases outside the gene matches: 6. The CDR3 DNA reads as TGCGCCAGCAGCCAAGAGGGCGGGAGTCGGTACGAGCAGTACTTC. Encoded protein: CASSQEGGSRYEQYF.

V usage is TRBV9 and J usage is TRBJ2-1; a weak D match, TRBD2 (6 bases). V was cut by 4 bases and J by 0 bases, with 17 bases left in between. The CDR3 runs 17 residues. The germline gives CDR1 SGDLS, CDR2 YYNGEE. CDR3 protein: CASSTSGLHSSYNEQFF. Here the CDR3 DNA reads TGTGCCAGCAGCACCTCGGGACTCCACAGCTCCTACAATGAGCAGTTCTTC.

This rearrangement joins TRBV12-3 or TRBV12-4 to TRBJ2-3; tentatively, D is TRBD2 (5 bases). V lost 8 bases and J lost 5, with 14 bases in between. The CDR3 sequence is 13 residues long. This chain's CDR3 is CASDGGLGDTQYF. The DNA of the CDR3 is TGTGCCAGCGATGGCGGGTTGGGAGATACGCAGTATTTT.